A single sample is the source of the 21 T cell receptor beta chains below, sequenced in a study of PD-1 blockade in classical Hodgkin lymphoma. The data were produced by immunoSEQ multiplex PCR, yet TCRdb's version contains in-frame clones alone and is incomplete. The sample gives approximately 99,000 clones, 70% to 90% of which show up once; 20% is in the top ten. All trial patients relapsed after autologous stem cell transplantation. Material: peripheral blood mononuclear cells (PBMCs), obtained before the second cycle of nivolumab. The receptors shown here come from a human donor with classical Hodgkin lymphoma.

The CDR3 DNA follows: TGCGCCAGCAGCTTGGATTTAGGGGTCAATCAGCCCCAGCATTTT. Protein: CASSLDLGVNQPQHF. The chain carries TRBV5-1 and TRBJ1-5; maybe TRBD1 (5 bases). V shed 0 bases and J shed 3 bases, with 10 bases lying between them. The CDR3 is 15 amino acids. Germline lookup yields CDR1 SGHRS and CDR2 YFSETQ.

The chain recombines TRBV11-1 with TRBJ2-2; D unclear. This CDR3 has 11 amino acids. V was pared by 5 bases and J by 8 bases, with 6 bases between. Germline V gives CDR1 SGHAT, CDR2 FQDESV (reference sequence). The CDR3 DNA reads as TGTGCCAGCAGCCGAGTAGGGGAGCTGTTTTTT. It translates to CASSRVGELFF.

The count of this clone is one. The rearrangement joins TRBV5-4 to TRBJ2-5; TRBD2 matches at 7 bases. This CDR3 region has 15 residues. Germline V gives CDR1 SGHNT, CDR2 YYREEE (reference sequence). Germline trimming cut 7 bases from V and 6 bases from J; bases unmatched to any gene: 15. This CDR3 reads CASEGGEGMRKTQYF. CDR3 sequence (DNA): TGTGCCAGCGAGGGAGGGGAGGGGATGAGAAAGACCCAGTACTTC.

The chain is built from TRBV7-2 and TRBJ2-7; D possibly matches TRBD1 or TRBD2 (6 bases each). The V gene lost 5 bases and the J gene lost 2 bases, with 10 bases spanning the gap. Looked up from germline, CDR1 is SGHTA and CDR2 is FQGNSA. The CDR3 consists of 13 residues. The DNA for the CDR3 is TGTGCCAGCAGCCGGGGGCTTGCCTACGAGCAGTACTTC. Translated, it gives CASSRGLAYEQYF.

V is TRBV6-5 and J is TRBJ2-7, with 9 bases fitting TRBD2. The length of the CDR3 is 14 residues. Germline V gene data show CDR1 as MNHEY and CDR2 as SVGAGI. Trimming at V came to 7 bases and at J to 3 bases, leaving 7 bases not matched to a gene. DNA of the CDR3: TGTGCCAGCAAACCCATAGCGGGAGACTACGAGCAGTACTTC. Residues: CASKPIAGDYEQYF.

The genes are TRBV28 and TRBJ2-1; D unclear. The V and J ends lost 4 bases and 5 bases respectively, with 3 bases between them. This CDR3 contains 11 residues. Germline V gene sequence: CDR1 MDHEN, CDR2 SYDVKM. CDR3 nucleotide sequence: TGTGCCAGCAGTTCCGACAATGAGCAGTTCTTC. Amino acid sequence: CASSSDNEQFF.

This clone has a single count. The rearrangement uses TRBV19 and TRBJ2-3, with 9 bases lining up with TRBD2. Trimming removed 5 bases from V and 0 bases from J; junction bases left unmatched: 3. Per the germline V gene, CDR1 is LNHDA and CDR2 is SQIVND (reference sequence). The CDR3 sequence is 15 residues long. CDR3 loop: CASSLAGYSTDTQYF. The CDR3 DNA reads as TGTGCCAGTAGTCTAGCGGGGTATAGCACAGATACGCAGTATTTT.

This chain links TRBV5-4 with TRBJ2-7; 10 nucleotides align to TRBD1. This CDR3 has 15 residues. CDR1 SGHNT and CDR2 YYREEE come from the germline V gene (reference sequence). The V gene end was trimmed by 4 bases and the J gene end by 2 bases; junction bases not matched to a gene: 6. The CDR3 DNA follows: TGTGCCAGCAGCGCGAAGGGGACAGGGGCCTACGAGCAGTACTTC. Encoded protein: CASSAKGTGAYEQYF.

This rearrangement joins TRBV6-5 to TRBJ1-1; TRBD1 agrees at 7 bases. Germline values: CDR1 MNHEY, CDR2 SVGAGI. The CDR3 consists of 15 residues. V dropped 7 bases and J dropped 4; count of bases not matched to a gene: 12. CDR3 region: CASTPGGSRVTEAFF. CDR3 bases: TGTGCCAGCACTCCAGGGGGATCTCGGGTCACTGAAGCTTTCTTT.

This chain connects TRBV6-1 to TRBJ2-2; D is perhaps TRBD1 (5 bases). This CDR3 has 15 amino acids. The germline V gene has CDR1 MNHNS and CDR2 SASEGT. V lost 6 bases and J 2 bases, leaving 13 bases between the germline ends. In DNA form, the CDR3 reads TGTGCCAGCAGGGATCAGGGAATTAACACCGGGGAGCTGTTTTTT. It codes for CASRDQGINTGELFF.

V usage is TRBV7-9 and J usage is TRBJ2-1, with no clear D. V gave up 8 bases and J gave up 5 bases, with 22 bases separating them. The germline V gene has CDR1 SEHNR and CDR2 FQNEAQ (reference sequence). This CDR3 has 16 amino acids. In DNA, the CDR3 is TGTGCCAGCTCCCTTTTCTTTGCTGGTATCCACAATGAGCAGTTCTTC. Amino acids: CASSLFFAGIHNEQFF.

This rearrangement joins TRBV19 to TRBJ1-3; D uncertain. The CDR3 extends over 16 amino acids. CDR1 LNHDA and CDR2 SQIVND come from the germline V gene (reference sequence). Trimming cost V 3 bases and J 3 bases, with 15 bases left between them. The CDR3 DNA reads as TGTGCCAGTAGTATCCTCCAGGTTCGGAGTGGAAACACCATATATTTT. Translated, it gives CASSILQVRSGNTIYF.

V usage is TRBV6-1 and J usage is TRBJ1-1; 9 positions agree with TRBD1. Looked up from germline, CDR1 is MNHNS and CDR2 is SASEGT. With 6 bases clipped from V and 9 bases from J, the junction kept 8 bases outside the gene matches. This CDR3 contains 13 residues. The CDR3 spells CASRPGQGYQAFF. The CDR3 DNA reads as TGTGCCAGCAGGCCGGGACAGGGTTATCAAGCTTTCTTT.

The J gene is TRBJ2-2, the V gene TRBV30, with D unresolved. Per germline, CDR1 GTSNPN and CDR2 SVGIG (reference sequence). V lost 2 bases and J 6 bases, leaving 13 bases between the germline ends. The CDR3 totals 14 residues. This chain's CDR3 is CAWSLLRSAGELFF. The DNA for the CDR3 is TGTGCCTGGAGTCTCCTAAGATCTGCCGGGGAGCTGTTTTTT. Full variable domain (remainder filled in from reference TRBV30 and TRBJ2-2): SQTIHQWPATLVQPVGSPLSLECTVEGTSNPNLYWYRQAAGRGLQLLFYSVGIGQISSEVPQNLSASRPQDRQFILSSKKLLLSDSGFYLCAWSLLRSAGELFFGEGSRLTVL.

The chain uses TRBV28 and TRBJ2-4; D call uncertain. V was pared by 6 bases and J by 9 bases, with 9 bases between. Germline CDR1 MDHEN, CDR2 SYDVKM. This CDR3 comprises 11 residues. The CDR3 loop is CASSRQGIQYF. In DNA form, the CDR3 reads TGTGCCAGCAGCCGTCAAGGCATTCAGTACTTC. The full variable domain, completed using reference TRBV28 and TRBJ2-4, is DVKVTQSSRYLVKRTGEKVFLECVQDMDHENMFWYRQDPGLGLRLIYFSYDVKMKEKGDIPEGYSVSREKKERFSLILESASTNQTSMYLCASSRQGIQYFGAGTRLSVL.

This chain links TRBV7-9 with TRBJ1-1, with D maybe TRBD1 (5 bases). Per the germline V gene, CDR1 is SEHNR and CDR2 is FQNEAQ (reference sequence). V dropped 1 base and J dropped 5 bases, with 11 bases sitting between them. The CDR3 extends over 14 amino acids. CDR3 DNA sequence: TGTGCCAGCAGCTTAGACCTTCGGGGGACTGAAGCTTTCTTT. Residues: CASSLDLRGTEAFF.

The rearrangement uses TRBV5-6 and TRBJ1-2, with 9 nucleotides matching TRBD1. Germline V CDR1 and CDR2: SGHDT, YYEEEE. The CDR3 loop spans 14 amino acids. V lost 4 bases to trimming and J lost 5 bases; unmatched junction nucleotides: 6. CDR3 amino acids: CASSPLGQGYGYTF. CDR3 DNA sequence: TGTGCCAGCAGCCCCCTTGGACAGGGGTATGGCTACACCTTC.

The J gene is TRBJ2-2, the V gene TRBV7-2, with D perhaps TRBD1 (6 bases). Trimming removed 3 bases from V and 5 bases from J, with 7 bases in between. From germline, CDR1 is SGHTA and CDR2 FQGNSA. The CDR3 has 13 residues. Here the CDR3 reads CASSFQGTGELFF. DNA for the CDR3: TGTGCCAGCAGCTTCCAGGGGACCGGGGAGCTGTTTTTT. Looking up the rest from reference TRBV7-2 and TRBJ2-2 gives the full variable domain: GAGVSQSPSNKVTEKGKDVELRCDPISGHTALYWYRQSLGQGLEFLIYFQGNSAPDKSGLPSDRFSAERTGGSVSTLTIQRTQQEDSAVYLCASSFQGTGELFFGEGSRLTVL.

The genes are TRBV10-3 and TRBJ1-5; tentative D call: TRBD1 (5 bases). The CDR3 covers 17 residues. Looked up from germline, CDR1 is ENHRY and CDR2 is SYGVKD. Trimming took 0 bases from V and 2 from J, leaving 14 bases between them. The CDR3 protein is CAISESGGVGGNQPQHF. Here the CDR3 DNA reads TGTGCCATCAGTGAGTCAGGCGGCGTGGGGGGCAATCAGCCCCAGCATTTT.

This clone was seen only once. This CDR3 reads CASRPDRDGYTF. DNA for the CDR3: TGTGCCAGCAGACCGGACAGGGATGGCTACACCTTC. The V gene is TRBV27, the J gene TRBJ1-2; 8 nucleotides agree with TRBD1. The V segment lost 6 bases and the J segment 6 bases; nucleotides outside the gene matches: 3. Germline V gives CDR1 MNHEY, CDR2 SMNVEV (reference sequence). This CDR3 is built from 12 residues.

The rearrangement uses TRBV4-2 and TRBJ2-7; tentatively, D is TRBD1 or TRBD2 (5 bases each). This CDR3 region has 18 residues. Germline CDR1 reads LGHNA; CDR2 reads YNFKEQ. V lost 1 base, J lost 6 bases, and 25 bases lay in between. As DNA, the CDR3 is TGTGCCAGCAGCCAAGCGGGGCTTCGGGAACTAAACCCATCCGAGCAGTACTTC. It translates to CASSQAGLRELNPSEQYF.